This T cell receptor (beta chain) derives from a study of molecular identifiers for immune sequencing clone quantification. For the study at large: In replicates, RNA from around 20,000 or 100,000 naive CD8 cells was divided five ways and four parts were sequenced. The study, taken as a whole, reports: Over 99% of effector molecules, but under 1% in naive cells, were held by clones with more than 20 RNA copies.

A remark on this clonotype: Its antigen is not identified.

Library preparation followed earlier protocols using designated TCR primers. TCRdb called the PCR reads again in MiXCR, with one record for every CDR3 protein. The sample consists of some 320,000 distinct CDR3 sequences, roughly a quarter of them appearing once. Based on a CD8+CD4-CCR7+CD45RA+ profile, naive CD8 T cells were sorted. With 2 bases removed from V and 2 bases from J, the gap between germline ends came to 17 bases. Germline V CDR1 and CDR2: DFQATT, SNEGSKA (reference sequence). The CDR3 sequence is 16 residues long. This chain links TRBV20-1 with TRBJ2-3, with unresolved D. The sequencing sample was made of naive CD8+ T cells from blood, with Jurkat cell RNA spiked in. Subset indicated: FACS-sorted CD8+CD4-CCR7+CD45RA+ naive T cells. This receptor was taken from a human donor in good health. Some libraries in this study had Jurkat cell RNA spiked in. The CDR3 reads CSARILLGEITDTQYF. The CDR3 DNA is TGCAGTGCTAGAATCCTCCTTGGGGAAATCACAGATACGCAGTATTTT.